This entry features one T cell receptor beta chain sequence. The entry originates in a study of blood T cell repertoires in COVID-19. About the research overall: Samples representing acute and convalescent COVID-19 were sourced from the United States, Italy and Spain. The analysed material was cDNA or gDNA that came from T cells, B-cell-depleted T cells, or PBMCs.

Study processing details: Quantification of nucleated cells was approximated via reference gene primer amplification. Sequenced by immunoSEQ multiplex PCR; TCRdb stores in-frame clones only, minus some. From that table come the V and J calls and clone size; the DNA was used to work out D and trimming. The repertoire holds some 210,000 clones, with approximately 85% as singletons. The sequencing input was peripheral blood. The TCR sequence derives from a woman in her 70s with active or convalescent COVID-19.

The CDR3 protein is CASTRTSTRYNEQFF. For the CDR3, the DNA is TGTGCCAGCACCCGGACTAGCACCCGCTACAATGAGCAGTTCTTC. The J gene is TRBJ2-1, the V gene TRBV2, with 8 bases fitting TRBD2. The CDR3 is 15 amino acids. Trimming took 7 bases from V and 3 from J; bases not matched to a gene: 8. Germline values: CDR1 SNHLY, CDR2 FYNNEI.